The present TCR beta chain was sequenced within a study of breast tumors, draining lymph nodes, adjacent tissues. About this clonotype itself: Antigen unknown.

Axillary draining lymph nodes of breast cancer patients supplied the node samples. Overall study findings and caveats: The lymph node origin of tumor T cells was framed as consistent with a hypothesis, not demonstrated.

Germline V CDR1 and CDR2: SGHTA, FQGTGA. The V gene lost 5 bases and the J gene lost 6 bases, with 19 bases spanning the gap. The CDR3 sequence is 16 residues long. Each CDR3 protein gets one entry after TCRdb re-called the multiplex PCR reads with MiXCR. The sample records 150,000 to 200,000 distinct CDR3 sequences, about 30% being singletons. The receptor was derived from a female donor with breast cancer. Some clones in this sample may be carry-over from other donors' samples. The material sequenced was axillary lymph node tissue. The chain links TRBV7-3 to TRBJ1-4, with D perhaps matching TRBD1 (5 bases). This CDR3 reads CASSLRDGGEDEKLFF. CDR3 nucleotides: TGTGCCAGCAGCCTACGGGACGGGGGGGAGGATGAAAAACTGTTTTTT. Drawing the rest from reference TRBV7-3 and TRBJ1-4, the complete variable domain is GAGVSQTPSNKVTEKGKYVELRCDPISGHTALYWYRQSLGQGPEFLIYFQGTGAADDSGLPNDRFFAVRPEGSVSTLKIQRTERGDSAVYLCASSLRDGGEDEKLFFGSGTQLSVL.